The next 30 T cell receptor beta chains were all read from a single sample in a study of T cells in Graves' hyperthyroidism and ophthalmopathy. TCR beta CDR3 sequences were amplified from RNA transcripts. First-round RT-PCR of the TCR CDR3 relied on the HTBI primer set. In TCRdb, the multiplex PCR reads were re-called with MiXCR into one record per CDR3 protein. The sample has 500,000 or so distinct CDR3 sequences, roughly 17% seen once; the top ten hold 17%. Sample: blood. The source of these receptors is a woman between 18 and 29 years old with Graves' ophthalmopathy.

CDR3 sequence: CASSLWQGNDNEQFF. CDR3 bases: TGTGCCAGCAGTCTATGGCAGGGGAATGACAATGAGCAGTTCTTC. This chain uses TRBV12-3 or TRBV12-4 with TRBJ2-1; tentatively, D is TRBD1 (6 bases). The ends were cut back, 5 bases at V and 5 bases at J, with 16 bases in the middle. The length of the CDR3 is 15 residues.

This chain connects TRBV19 to TRBJ1-6; the D gene is possibly TRBD1 (6 bases). Germline CDR1 is LNHDA and CDR2 is SQIVND (reference sequence). This CDR3 contains 13 residues. V was shortened by 6 bases and J by 14 bases, with 17 bases between the two germline ends. The CDR3 coding sequence is TGTGCCAGTAGGGACAGAACAGGATCCGCCCTCCACTTT. It translates to CASRDRTGSALHF.

This clonotype was seen more than once but under ten times. This chain links TRBV19 with TRBJ2-7, with 7 bases that match TRBD2. The ends lost 3 bases at V and 7 bases at J; junction bases unmatched: 9. Germline-derived CDR1 and CDR2 are LNHDA and SQIVND (reference sequence). This CDR3 has 14 amino acids. The CDR3 sequence: CASSIQAGVGEQYF. The CDR3 DNA follows: TGTGCCAGTAGTATCCAGGCGGGAGTAGGTGAGCAGTACTTC.

On this clonotype itself: Relative to the germline gene, one junction end is altered; a read error may explain this. This chain connects TRBV5-6 to TRBJ2-2, with 11 bases matching TRBD2. Germline CDR1 reads SGHDT; CDR2 reads YYEEEE. This CDR3 has 15 amino acids. For the CDR3, the DNA is TGTGCCAGCAGCTTGGCAGGACTAGCGGGCGGGGAGCAGTTTTTT. Its translation is CASSLAGLAGGEQFF.

This clonotype was picked up many times. This chain uses TRBV28 with TRBJ2-7, with D tentatively TRBD2 (5 bases). The CDR3 has 14 amino acids. Germline V gives CDR1 MDHEN, CDR2 SYDVKM. V was clipped by 5 bases and J by 2 bases, with 13 bases between them. CDR3: CASSTGIFTYEQYF. CDR3 in DNA: TGTGCCAGCAGTACCGGGATTTTTACCTACGAGCAGTACTTC. The whole variable domain, remainder taken from reference TRBV28 and TRBJ2-7, is DVKVTQSSRYLVKRTGEKVFLECVQDMDHENMFWYRQDPGLGLRLIYFSYDVKMKEKGDIPEGYSVSREKKERFSLILESASTNQTSMYLCASSTGIFTYEQYFGPGTRLTVT.

V gene TRBV4-1 combines with J gene TRBJ2-2; D may match TRBD1 or TRBD2 (7 bases each). From germline, CDR1 is MGHRA and CDR2 YSYEKL. This CDR3 spans 18 amino acids. With 4 bases removed from V and 7 bases from J, the gap between germline ends came to 25 bases. As DNA, the CDR3 is TGCGCCAGCAGCCGAGAACCAGGGGAGGGGGCTGGGCGCGGGGAGCTGTTTTTT. Translated, it gives CASSREPGEGAGRGELFF.

This clonotype was observed a few times. The CDR3 is CASSLAGSGKNYNEQFF. The CDR3 nucleotides are TGCGCCAGCAGCTTGGCCGGCTCAGGGAAAAACTACAATGAGCAGTTCTTC. The genes are TRBV5-1 and TRBJ2-1; D may be TRBD1 (5 bases). This CDR3 comprises 17 residues. Between the trimmed V and J ends, which lost 0 bases and 3 bases, there was a span of 16 bases. CDR1 SGHRS and CDR2 YFSETQ come from the germline V gene.

This clonotype occurred many times. The rearrangement uses TRBV11-1 and TRBJ2-3; 13 positions match TRBD2. The CDR3 has 15 residues. The trim removed 4 bases at V and 3 bases at J, leaving 1 base unmatched. CDR1 is SGHAT, CDR2 FQDESV, per germline (reference sequence). The CDR3 coding sequence is TGTGCCAGCAGCTGGACTAGCGGGAGAACAGATACGCAGTATTTT. Translating gives CASSWTSGRTDTQYF.

This clonotype was seen only a few times. The genes are TRBV5-1 and TRBJ1-4; TRBD1 matches at 10 bases. The germline V gene encodes CDR1 SGHRS and CDR2 YFSETQ. V dropped 2 bases and J dropped 0; count of bases not matched to a gene: 7. The length of the CDR3 is 18 residues. The CDR3, as DNA: TGCGCCAGCAGCTTCCGGGACAGGGGATTTGCAACTAATGAAAAACTGTTTTTT. Its protein is CASSFRDRGFATNEKLFF.

This rearrangement joins TRBV25-1 to TRBJ2-3, with 8 bases fitting TRBD1. Unmatched junction bases numbered 11, after V lost 2 bases and J lost 1 base. The CDR3 has 18 residues. Germline CDR1 MGHDK, CDR2 SYGVNS. CDR3 coding DNA: TGTGCCAGCAGTGAAGGGGCTCAGGGGGCAAAGGGCACAGATACGCAGTATTTT. Encoded protein: CASSEGAQGAKGTDTQYF.

This clonotype was counted only a few times. J is TRBJ1-2 and V is TRBV4-1, with D maybe TRBD1 (6 bases). V was shortened by 3 bases and J by 6 bases, with 14 bases between the two germline ends. The germline CDR1 and CDR2 sequences are MGHRA and YSYEKL. The CDR3 length is 14 residues. For the CDR3, the DNA is TGCGCCAGCAGCCATGCTGATGACAGGCATGGCTACACCTTC. Translating it yields CASSHADDRHGYTF.

This chain connects TRBV12-5 to TRBJ2-7; no clear D gene. V lost 2 bases and J lost 7, with 21 bases in between. CDR1 is LGHNT, CDR2 FRNRAP, per germline. The CDR3 has 16 residues. The CDR3 here is CASGLPSPFRPDEQYF. The CDR3 nucleotides are TGTGCTAGTGGTTTGCCCTCGCCGTTCCGTCCGGATGAGCAGTACTTC.

In this sample, this clonotype turned up many times. The CDR3 is CASSQDPPGDLSTDTQYF. CDR3 coding DNA: TGTGCCAGCAGCCAAGATCCCCCCGGGGACCTTAGCACAGATACGCAGTATTTT. The chain has TRBV3-1 and TRBJ2-3, with D perhaps TRBD1 or TRBD2 (5 bases each). With 0 bases removed from V and 0 bases from J, the gap between germline ends came to 16 bases. There are 18 residues in the CDR3. Germline lookup yields CDR1 LGHDT and CDR2 YNNKEL (reference sequence).

In this sample, this clonotype turned up many times. The rearrangement uses TRBV6-5 and TRBJ1-1; no reliable D call. V lost 2 bases and J 1 base, leaving 8 bases between the germline ends. Per germline, CDR1 MNHEY and CDR2 SVGAGI. CDR3 length: 14 amino acids. In nucleotides, the CDR3 is TGTGCCAGCAGTTACGCTAGACGGAACACTGAAGCTTTCTTT. Amino acid sequence: CASSYARRNTEAFF.

Ten or more counts support this clonotype. The gene calls are TRBV11-2 and TRBJ2-7, with D possibly called TRBD1 or TRBD2 (6 bases each). Trimming removed 0 bases at V and 4 bases at J, with 13 bases between. CDR3 length: 15 residues. Germline loops: CDR1 SGHAT, CDR2 FQNNGV. DNA for the CDR3: TGTGCCAGCAGCTTAGATCGGGGGCACTTTTACGAGCAGTACTTC. It encodes CASSLDRGHFYEQYF. Full variable domain (missing parts from reference TRBV11-2 and TRBJ2-7): EAGVAQSPRYKIIEKRQSVAFWCNPISGHATLYWYQQILGQGPKLLIQFQNNGVVDDSQLPKDRFSAERLKGVDSTLKIQPAKLEDSAVYLCASSLDRGHFYEQYFGPGTRLTVT.

The genes are TRBV6-1 and TRBJ2-5; 15 bases fit TRBD2. V was clipped by 6 bases and J by 5 bases; unmatched bases: 10. CDR1 MNHNS and CDR2 SASEGT come from the germline V gene. The CDR3 loop spans 17 amino acids. The CDR3 sequence: CASRTTGLAGGVETQYF. Here the CDR3 DNA reads TGTGCCAGCAGGACCACAGGACTAGCGGGAGGGGTTGAGACCCAGTACTTC.

Ten or more counts support this clonotype. The chain employs TRBV10-3 and TRBJ1-1; weak D call: TRBD1 (5 bases). Deletions cut 8 bases from V and 3 bases from J, with 19 bases between. CDR1 and CDR2 (germline): ENHRY, SYGVKD. This CDR3 is 15 amino acids long. In DNA, the CDR3 is TGTGCCATCCAGGAGCGACAGACTGTGGACACTGAAGCTTTCTTT. It encodes CAIQERQTVDTEAFF.

Ten or more counts support this clonotype. This chain joins TRBV7-9 and TRBJ2-1, with TRBD1 as a possible D gene (6 bases). CDR3 length equals 16 residues. Between the trimmed V and J ends, which lost 3 bases and 6 bases, there was a span of 18 bases. CDR1 is SEHNR, CDR2 FQNEAQ, per germline (reference sequence). The CDR3 nucleotides are TGTGCCAGCAGCTTGGTAAGGGGGATCCGGGCCAATGAGCAGTTCTTC. Its protein product is CASSLVRGIRANEQFF.

This clonotype appeared a few times. The rearrangement links TRBV28 to TRBJ2-7; 7 bases match TRBD1. The germline V gene has CDR1 MDHEN and CDR2 SYDVKM. CDR3 length equals 13 residues. The ends lost 2 bases at V and 5 bases at J; junction bases unmatched: 3. CDR3 residues: CASSLQGVDEQYF. CDR3 sequence (DNA): TGTGCCAGCAGTTTACAGGGGGTCGACGAGCAGTACTTC.

This clonotype was detected many times. The gene calls are TRBV4-1 and TRBJ1-1; tentative D call: TRBD1 (5 bases). This CDR3 is 13 amino acids long. The germline V gene has CDR1 MGHRA and CDR2 YSYEKL. With 8 bases removed from V and 4 bases from J, the gap between germline ends came to 14 bases. CDR3 region: CASAPGIFTEAFF. The CDR3 DNA reads TGCGCCAGCGCGCCAGGGATATTCACTGAAGCTTTCTTT.

Many counts were recorded for this clonotype. V usage is TRBV20-1 and J usage is TRBJ1-6; the D is unclear. Germline V lookup: CDR1 DFQATT, CDR2 SNEGSKA (reference sequence). V was clipped by 6 bases and J by 0 bases, with 15 bases between them. CDR3 length equals 16 residues. CDR3 sequence (DNA): TGCAGTGCCACTGAGCGCTCGAGCTCCTATAATTCACCCCTCCACTTT. Translation: CSATERSSSYNSPLHF.

The rearrangement joins TRBV7-2 to TRBJ1-3; D gene uncertain. Per germline, CDR1 SGHTA and CDR2 FQGNSA. The CDR3 sequence is 17 residues long. The V end lost 1 base, the J end lost 2 bases, and 15 bases lay between the germline ends. The CDR3 sequence is CASSLDLETAPGNTIYF. The CDR3 nucleotides are TGTGCCAGCAGCTTAGATTTAGAGACGGCGCCTGGAAACACCATATATTTT.

DNA for the CDR3: TGCAGCGTTGAAGCTTTGCGGACAGGGGGCCTCCGCTACACCTTC. It yields the protein CSVEALRTGGLRYTF. The V gene is TRBV29-1, the J gene TRBJ1-2, with 11 bases lining up with TRBD1. Germline assignment: CDR1 SQVTM and CDR2 ANQGSEA. The CDR3 runs 15 residues. After removal of 1 base from V and 9 bases from J, the junction contained 10 bases not matched to a gene.

This chain connects TRBV5-4 to TRBJ2-1; 7 positions agree with TRBD2. This CDR3 contains 13 residues. Germline CDR1 SGHNT, CDR2 YYREEE (reference sequence). The ends lost 6 bases at V and 7 bases at J; junction bases unmatched: 7. This CDR3 is CASTKREGNEQFF. The CDR3 DNA follows: TGTGCCAGCACAAAGCGGGAAGGGAATGAGCAGTTCTTC.

V gene TRBV6-2 or TRBV6-3 combines with J gene TRBJ1-5, with D possibly being TRBD1 (5 bases). Germline V CDR1 and CDR2: MNHEY, SVGEGT. CDR3 length: 14 residues. V lost 8 bases to trimming and J lost 0 bases, with 11 bases between them. The CDR3 loop reads CASVRAYSNQPQHF. The CDR3 DNA is TGTGCCAGCGTCAGGGCTTATAGCAATCAGCCCCAGCATTTT.

This clonotype was recorded many times. The chain combines TRBV30 with TRBJ2-1; 8 positions match TRBD2. Trimming cost V 1 base and J 6 bases; bases outside gene matches: 17. Germline V gives CDR1 GTSNPN, CDR2 SVGIG (reference sequence). The CDR3 length is 18 residues. CDR3 sequence: CAWSEVRTGGLWFNEQFF. The CDR3 DNA sequence: TGTGCCTGGAGTGAGGTCCGCACGGGGGGGCTTTGGTTCAATGAGCAGTTCTTC.

The chain carries TRBV20-1 and TRBJ2-2, with D perhaps TRBD2 (6 bases). Germline values: CDR1 DFQATT, CDR2 SNEGSKA (reference sequence). The CDR3 extends over 13 amino acids. The DNA for the CDR3 is TGCAGCGCGGGACGGCCGAACACCGGGGAGCTGTTTTTT. Translating it yields CSAGRPNTGELFF.

Comments on this clonotype: Just one base apart from a much larger clone, this may be a read error. The chain couples TRBV5-1 to TRBJ2-3, with 7 bases identical to TRBD2. Per germline, CDR1 SGHRS and CDR2 YFSETQ. V lost 0 bases to trimming and J lost 0 bases; unmatched junction nucleotides: 7. The CDR3 spans 17 residues. The CDR3 sequence is CASSLGPGRNSTDTQYF. The CDR3 DNA reads as TGCGCCAGCAGCTTGGGCCCCGGGAGGAATAGCACAGATACGCAGTATTTT.

This chain uses TRBV4-3 with TRBJ2-1, with D unclear. This CDR3 spans 13 amino acids. Germline loops: CDR1 LGHNA, CDR2 YSLEER. Trimming shortened V by 0 bases and J by 9 bases, and 9 bases separated the two germline ends. The CDR3 sequence: CASSQDSELEQFF. In DNA form, the CDR3 reads TGCGCCAGCAGCCAAGATTCCGAGCTTGAGCAGTTCTTC.

This clonotype showed up just a few times. The genes are TRBV7-9 and TRBJ2-2; the D call may be TRBD1 or TRBD2 (5 bases each). This CDR3 has 15 residues. Per the germline V gene, CDR1 is SEHNR and CDR2 is FQNEAQ (reference sequence). Trimming stripped 9 bases from V and 1 base from J, with 15 bases between. This chain's CDR3 is CASTTGTENTGELFF. The CDR3 DNA reads as TGTGCCAGTACTACCGGGACCGAGAACACCGGGGAGCTGTTTTTT.